Below, one T cell receptor (beta chain) is given with its context. Its antigen is currently unknown. V shed 5 bases, J shed 3 bases, and the junction held 8 bases outside the gene matches. Germline V lookup: CDR1 SGHVS, CDR2 FQNEAQ. This CDR3 region has 17 residues. Primers included in the PCR were 60 Vbeta and 13 Jbeta primers. Here immunoSEQ multiplex PCR was the method, and the copy in TCRdb shows in-frame clones only, minus some. This table holds 130,000 to 150,000 clones, roughly two thirds found once. The sample belongs to a study of cytomegalovirus exposure and HLA in healthy donors. Study-level results: Later analysis indicated greater clonal expansion among HLA-associated TCR beta chains than among equally common other chains. Researchers counted roughly 160 TCR beta chains as cytomegalovirus-associated. Analyses of presence and absence presupposed an approximately uniform sequencing depth across donors. At a 0.05 false discovery rate, a later analysis found approximately 17,000 TCR beta sequences to be associated with HLA alleles.

The chain carries TRBV7-8 and TRBJ1-4; 11 bases match TRBD1. The sequence came from a woman aged 40 to 50 in good health and CMV-seronegative. Input material: PBMCs. CDR3 protein: CASSVLGTGGPNEKLFF. In DNA, the CDR3 is TGTGCCAGCAGCGTACTCGGGACAGGGGGTCCTAATGAAAAACTGTTTTTT. Full variable domain (missing parts from reference TRBV7-8 and TRBJ1-4): GAGVSQSPRYKVAKRGQDVALRCDPISGHVSLFWYQQALGQGPEFLTYFQNEAQLDKSGLPSDRFFAERPEGSVSTLKIQRTQQEDSAVYLCASSVLGTGGPNEKLFFGSGTQLSVL.